This T cell receptor (beta chain) is drawn from a study of control samples from healthy donors and cancer patients. Measured with immunoSEQ multiplex PCR; TCRdb has only the in-frame clones, and not every one. This table has 120,000 or so clones, roughly 87% appearing once. Germline V gene sequence: CDR1 MNHEY, CDR2 SVGAGI. The V and J ends lost 0 bases and 1 base respectively, with 7 bases between them. The CDR3 is made up of 15 amino acids. The material sequenced was blood. The source of this sequence is a man between 18 and 29 years old in good health. This chain links TRBV6-5 with TRBJ1-3; D not resolved. The CDR3 bases are TGTGCCAGCAGTTACTCTGGGCATTCTGGAAACACCATATATTTT. This translates into CASSYSGHSGNTIYF.